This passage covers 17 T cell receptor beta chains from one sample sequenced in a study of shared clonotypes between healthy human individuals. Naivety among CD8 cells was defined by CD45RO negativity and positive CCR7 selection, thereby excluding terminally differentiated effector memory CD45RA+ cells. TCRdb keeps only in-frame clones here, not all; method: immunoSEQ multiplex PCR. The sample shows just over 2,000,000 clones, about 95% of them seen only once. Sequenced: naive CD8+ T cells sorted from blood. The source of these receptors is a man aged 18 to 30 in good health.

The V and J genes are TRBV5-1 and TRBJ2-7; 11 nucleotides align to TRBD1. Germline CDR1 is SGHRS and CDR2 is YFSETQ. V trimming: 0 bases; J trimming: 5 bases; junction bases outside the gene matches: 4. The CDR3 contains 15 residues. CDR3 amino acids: CASSLADRGRDEQYF. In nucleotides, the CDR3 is TGCGCCAGCAGCTTGGCGGACAGGGGGCGGGACGAGCAGTACTTC.

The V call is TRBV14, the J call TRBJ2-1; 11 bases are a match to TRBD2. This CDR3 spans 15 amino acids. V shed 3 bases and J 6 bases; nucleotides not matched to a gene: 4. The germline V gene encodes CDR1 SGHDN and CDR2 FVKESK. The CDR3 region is CASSHTSGSPNEQFF. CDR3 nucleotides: TGTGCCAGCAGCCATACTAGCGGGAGCCCCAATGAGCAGTTCTTC.

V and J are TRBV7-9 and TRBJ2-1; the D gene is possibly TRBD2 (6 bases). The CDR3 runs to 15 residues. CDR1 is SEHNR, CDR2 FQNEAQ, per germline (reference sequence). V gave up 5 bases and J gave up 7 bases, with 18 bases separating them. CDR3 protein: CASSPIPGLANEQFF. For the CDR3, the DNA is TGTGCCAGCAGCCCGATACCGGGGCTAGCGAATGAGCAGTTCTTC.

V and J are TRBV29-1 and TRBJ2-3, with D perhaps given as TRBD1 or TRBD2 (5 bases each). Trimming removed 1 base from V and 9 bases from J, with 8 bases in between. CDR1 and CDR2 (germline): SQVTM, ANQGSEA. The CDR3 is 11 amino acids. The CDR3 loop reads CSVEAGTTQYF. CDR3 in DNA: TGCAGCGTTGAAGCAGGGACCACGCAGTATTTT.

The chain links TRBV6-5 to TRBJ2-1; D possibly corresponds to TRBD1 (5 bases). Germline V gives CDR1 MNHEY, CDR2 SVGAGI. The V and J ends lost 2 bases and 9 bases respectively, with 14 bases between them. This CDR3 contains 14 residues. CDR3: CASSYVTAWGEQFF. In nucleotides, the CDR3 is TGTGCCAGCAGTTACGTGACAGCTTGGGGTGAGCAGTTCTTC.

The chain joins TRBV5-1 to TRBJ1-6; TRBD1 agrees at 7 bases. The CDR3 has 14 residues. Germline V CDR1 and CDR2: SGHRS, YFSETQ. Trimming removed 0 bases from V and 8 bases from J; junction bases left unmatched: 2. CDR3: CASSLEGGYSPLHF. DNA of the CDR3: TGCGCCAGCAGCTTGGAAGGGGGCTATTCACCCCTCCACTTT. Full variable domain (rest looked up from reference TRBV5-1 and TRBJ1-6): KAGVTQTPRYLIKTRGQQVTLSCSPISGHRSVSWYQQTPGQGLQFLFEYFSETQRNKGNFPGRFSGRQFSNSRSEMNVSTLELGDSALYLCASSLEGGYSPLHFGNGTRLTVT.

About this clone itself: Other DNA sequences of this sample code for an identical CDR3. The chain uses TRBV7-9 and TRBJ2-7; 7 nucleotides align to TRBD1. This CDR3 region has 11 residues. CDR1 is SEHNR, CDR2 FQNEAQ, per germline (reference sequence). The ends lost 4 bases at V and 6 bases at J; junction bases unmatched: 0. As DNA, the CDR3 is TGTGCCAGCAGCTGGACAGGCGAGCAGTACTTC. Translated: CASSWTGEQYF.

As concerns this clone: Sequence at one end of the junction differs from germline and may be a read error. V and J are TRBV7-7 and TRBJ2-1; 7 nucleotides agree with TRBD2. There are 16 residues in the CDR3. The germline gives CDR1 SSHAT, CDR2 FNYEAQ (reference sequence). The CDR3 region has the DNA TGTGCTAGCAGCTTGGGGAGCGGGGTATCCTACAATGAGCAGTTCTTC. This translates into CASSLGSGVSYNEQFF.

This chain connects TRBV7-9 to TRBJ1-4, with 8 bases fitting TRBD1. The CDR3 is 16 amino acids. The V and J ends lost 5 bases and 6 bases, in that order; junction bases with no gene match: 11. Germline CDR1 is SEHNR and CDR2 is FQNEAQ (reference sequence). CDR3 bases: TGTGCCAGCAGCGCGCCAGACAGGGGAGTAGATGAAAAACTGTTTTTT. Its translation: CASSAPDRGVDEKLFF.

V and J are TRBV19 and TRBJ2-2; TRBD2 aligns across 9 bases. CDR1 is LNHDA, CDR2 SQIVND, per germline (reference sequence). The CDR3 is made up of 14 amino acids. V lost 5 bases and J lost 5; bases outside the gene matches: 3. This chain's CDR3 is CASSVAGETGELFF. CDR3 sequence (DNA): TGTGCCAGTAGTGTAGCGGGGGAAACCGGGGAGCTGTTTTTT.

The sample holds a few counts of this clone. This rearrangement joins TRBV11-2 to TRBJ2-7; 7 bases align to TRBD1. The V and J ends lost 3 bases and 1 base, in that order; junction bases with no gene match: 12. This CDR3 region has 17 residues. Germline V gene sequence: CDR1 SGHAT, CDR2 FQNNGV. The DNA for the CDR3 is TGTGCCAGCAGCTTTGAACAGGGGTTCGGAATATCCTACGAGCAGTACTTC. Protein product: CASSFEQGFGISYEQYF.

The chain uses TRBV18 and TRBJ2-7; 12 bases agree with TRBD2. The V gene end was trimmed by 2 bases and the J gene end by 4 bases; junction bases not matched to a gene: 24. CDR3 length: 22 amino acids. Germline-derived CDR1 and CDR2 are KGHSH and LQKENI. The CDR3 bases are TGTGCCAGCTCACCAAGGGACAGTCCTGCTAGTGCTAGCGGGAGGGCACCTTACGAGCAGTACTTC. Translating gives CASSPRDSPASASGRAPYEQYF.

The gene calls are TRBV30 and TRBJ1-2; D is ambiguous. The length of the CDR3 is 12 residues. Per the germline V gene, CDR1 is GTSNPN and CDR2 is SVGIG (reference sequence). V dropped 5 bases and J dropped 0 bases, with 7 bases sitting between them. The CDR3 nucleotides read TGTGCCTGGGACGGTCCTAACTATGGCTACACCTTC. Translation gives CAWDGPNYGYTF.

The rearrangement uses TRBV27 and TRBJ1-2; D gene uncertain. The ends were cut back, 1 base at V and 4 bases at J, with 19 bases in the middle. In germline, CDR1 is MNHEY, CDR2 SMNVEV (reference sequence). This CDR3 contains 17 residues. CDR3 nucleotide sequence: TGTGCCAGCAGTTTATTGGGCACCTCTCATGATGGCTATGGCTACACCTTC. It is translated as CASSLLGTSHDGYGYTF.

CDR3 sequence reads: CAWSSGQGDQPQHF. The CDR3 DNA is TGTGCCTGGAGTTCTGGACAGGGGGATCAGCCCCAGCATTTT. This chain joins TRBV30 and TRBJ1-5, with 10 bases fitting TRBD1. J gave up 5 bases and V 2 bases, and 3 bases lay outside the gene matches. The CDR3 has 14 residues. The germline V gene has CDR1 GTSNPN and CDR2 SVGIG (reference sequence).

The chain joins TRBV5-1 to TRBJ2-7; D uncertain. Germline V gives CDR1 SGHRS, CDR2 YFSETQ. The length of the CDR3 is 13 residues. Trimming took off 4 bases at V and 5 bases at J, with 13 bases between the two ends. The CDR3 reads CASSPGNPHEQYF. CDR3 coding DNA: TGCGCCAGCAGCCCAGGAAATCCCCACGAGCAGTACTTC.

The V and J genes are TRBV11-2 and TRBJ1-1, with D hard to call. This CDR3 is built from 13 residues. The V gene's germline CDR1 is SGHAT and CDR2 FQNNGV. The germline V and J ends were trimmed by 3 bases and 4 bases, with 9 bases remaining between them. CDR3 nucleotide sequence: TGTGCCAGCAGCTTCCTTGAAAGCACTGAAGCTTTCTTT. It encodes CASSFLESTEAFF. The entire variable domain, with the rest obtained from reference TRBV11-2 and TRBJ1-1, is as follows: EAGVAQSPRYKIIEKRQSVAFWCNPISGHATLYWYQQILGQGPKLLIQFQNNGVVDDSQLPKDRFSAERLKGVDSTLKIQPAKLEDSAVYLCASSFLESTEAFFGQGTRLTVV.